This passage covers 24 T cell receptor beta chains from one sample sequenced in a study of cytomegalovirus exposure and HLA in healthy donors. Both 60 Vbeta primers and 13 Jbeta primers went into the PCR. Generated by immunoSEQ multiplex PCR, the TCRdb table keeps only in-frame clones and is missing some. Its clone listing holds some 130,000 clones. The sample was PBMCs. The receptors stem from a man younger than 35 in good health and CMV-seronegative.

The gene calls are TRBV7-8 and TRBJ2-1; 9 nucleotides agree with TRBD1. Germline V gene data show CDR1 as SGHVS and CDR2 as FQNEAQ. V gave up 5 bases and J gave up 7 bases; unmatched junction bases: 6. The CDR3 is made up of 14 amino acids. The CDR3 nucleotides read TGTGCCAGCAGCACCTGGGACAGGGTAAATGAGCAGTTCTTC. As protein: CASSTWDRVNEQFF.

This chain uses TRBV10-1 with TRBJ2-3; 10 nucleotides agree with TRBD2. Germline V CDR1 and CDR2: WNHNN, SYGVQD (reference sequence). V lost 1 base, J lost 5 bases, and 12 bases stayed unmatched. This CDR3 contains 18 residues. The CDR3 DNA is TGCGCCAGCAGTGAGTTCCTACCTAGCGGGAGTAGGGAAGATACGCAGTATTTT. Protein sequence: CASSEFLPSGSREDTQYF.

The gene calls are TRBV7-3 and TRBJ1-1; 8 bases line up with TRBD1. CDR1 is SGHTA and CDR2 is FQGTGA in the germline V gene. The CDR3 is 13 residues long. J was trimmed by 10 bases and V by 4 bases; bases with no gene match: 8. CDR3 in DNA: TGTGCCAGCAGCTCGACAGGGGAGAGTGGAGCTTTCTTT. Its protein product is CASSSTGESGAFF.

The chain employs TRBV28 and TRBJ1-5; D might be TRBD1 (5 bases). V lost 0 bases, J lost 0 bases, and 18 bases lay in between. The CDR3 length is 19 residues. Germline assignment: CDR1 MDHEN and CDR2 SYDVKM. The CDR3 DNA reads TGTGCCAGCAGTTTATGGAGGAGGGAAAGGGACTATAGCAATCAGCCCCAGCATTTT. Its protein is CASSLWRRERDYSNQPQHF.

This chain connects TRBV19 to TRBJ1-1, with D tentatively TRBD1 (5 bases). CDR3 length: 15 residues. The germline V and J ends were trimmed by 7 bases and 2 bases, with 17 bases remaining between them. The V gene's germline CDR1 is LNHDA and CDR2 SQIVND (reference sequence). CDR3 sequence: CASTVGGPINTEAFF. The CDR3 bases are TGTGCCAGTACCGTCGGGGGTCCTATTAACACTGAAGCTTTCTTT.

The chain carries TRBV6-4 and TRBJ2-1, with D perhaps TRBD1 (5 bases). The length of the CDR3 is 13 residues. Trimming cost V 6 bases and J 3 bases, with 9 bases left between them. The germline V gene has CDR1 MRHNA and CDR2 SNTAGT. The CDR3 spells CASSSGHYNEQFF. As DNA, the CDR3 is TGTGCCAGCAGCTCAGGGCACTACAATGAGCAGTTCTTC.

The V gene is TRBV7-3, the J gene TRBJ1-2, with 7 positions matching TRBD1. There are 17 residues in the CDR3. The trim removed 4 bases at V and 8 bases at J, leaving 19 bases unmatched. Germline values: CDR1 SGHTA, CDR2 FQGTGA. Here the CDR3 DNA reads TGTGCCAGCAGCTCACCTACGAACCGCGGGACAGAACGGGGCTACACCTTC. This translates into CASSSPTNRGTERGYTF.

V and J are TRBV15 and TRBJ1-3; 8 bases match TRBD1. With V trimmed by 3 bases and J by 3 bases, 4 bases remained unmatched. CDR1 is LNHNV, CDR2 YYDKDF, per germline (reference sequence). This CDR3 has 15 residues. CDR3 coding DNA: TGTGCCACCAGCAGGGACAGGGCGTTTGGAAACACCATATATTTT. This codes for CATSRDRAFGNTIYF.

V usage is TRBV5-6 and J usage is TRBJ2-5; D gene unclear. V was cut by 4 bases and J by 4 bases, with 8 bases left in between. Germline V gives CDR1 SGHDT, CDR2 YYEEEE. The CDR3 is 12 residues long. CDR3 coding DNA: TGTGCCAGCAGCGTGTTATCAGAGACCCAGTACTTC. Its protein is CASSVLSETQYF.

This chain joins TRBV7-9 and TRBJ2-1; TRBD1 aligns across 7 bases. CDR3 length equals 15 residues. In germline, CDR1 is SEHNR, CDR2 FQNEAQ (reference sequence). V lost 6 bases to trimming and J lost 2 bases; unmatched junction nucleotides: 7. CDR3 sequence: CASSTGTVTYNEQFF. The CDR3 region has the DNA TGTGCCAGCAGTACCGGGACAGTCACCTACAATGAGCAGTTCTTC.

The rearrangement joins TRBV2 to TRBJ1-5, with TRBD1 identical over 9 bases. The V and J ends lost 4 bases and 3 bases, in that order; junction bases with no gene match: 7. Germline V gives CDR1 SNHLY, CDR2 FYNNEI. This CDR3 region has 16 residues. The CDR3 coding sequence is TGTGCCAGCAGTGCTAGGGGACAGGGAATCAATCAGCCCCAGCATTTT. Amino acid sequence: CASSARGQGINQPQHF.

V gene TRBV5-6 combines with J gene TRBJ1-2, with TRBD1 identical over 7 bases. The CDR3 length is 17 residues. Per germline, CDR1 SGHDT and CDR2 YYEEEE. V shed 1 base, J shed 2 bases, and the junction held 11 bases outside the gene matches. As DNA, the CDR3 is TGTGCCAGCAGCTTGAGGAGGATGGGACAGTGGAACTATGGCTACACCTTC. Translation: CASSLRRMGQWNYGYTF.

The CDR3 coding sequence is TGTGCCAGCAGCTTAAGGAACCGGGACAGAAACATTCAGTACTTC. Translated, it gives CASSLRNRDRNIQYF. The chain joins TRBV11-2 to TRBJ2-4, with 7 bases matching TRBD1. V lost 2 bases, J lost 6 bases, and 7 bases stayed unmatched. This CDR3 has 15 residues. Germline CDR1 and CDR2: SGHAT and FQNNGV. Complete variable domain (other parts from reference TRBV11-2 and TRBJ2-4): EAGVAQSPRYKIIEKRQSVAFWCNPISGHATLYWYQQILGQGPKLLIQFQNNGVVDDSQLPKDRFSAERLKGVDSTLKIQPAKLEDSAVYLCASSLRNRDRNIQYFGAGTRLSVL.

This chain links TRBV5-1 with TRBJ2-7; 9 nucleotides line up with TRBD1. Germline V gene lookup returns CDR1 SGHRS and CDR2 YFSETQ. The trim removed 2 bases at V and 4 bases at J, leaving 7 bases unmatched. The CDR3 has 15 residues. The CDR3 nucleotides are TGCGCCAGCAGCTTCACAGGGGGCGCGGGTTACGAGCAGTACTTC. Translated, it gives CASSFTGGAGYEQYF.

The rearrangement joins TRBV29-1 to TRBJ1-1, with 8 nucleotides matching TRBD1. The J segment lost 5 bases and the V segment lost 5 bases, leaving 7 bases of the junction unmatched. The CDR3 extends over 13 amino acids. Per germline, CDR1 SQVTM and CDR2 ANQGSEA. This CDR3 reads CSVLRGQETEAFF. CDR3 in DNA: TGCAGCGTTCTCAGGGGGCAGGAGACTGAAGCTTTCTTT. The whole variable domain, filled in from reference TRBV29-1 and TRBJ1-1, reads SAVISQKPSRDICQRGTSLTIQCQVDSQVTMMFWYRQQPGQSLTLIATANQGSEATYESGFVIDKFPISRPNLTFSTLTVSNMSPEDSSIYLCSVLRGQETEAFFGQGTRLTVV.

V and J are TRBV7-8 and TRBJ2-7; 10 bases fit TRBD1. Germline loops: CDR1 SGHVS, CDR2 FQNEAQ. The CDR3 is 15 residues long. The V segment lost 5 bases and the J segment 3 bases; nucleotides outside the gene matches: 7. The CDR3 here is CASSPRRTGGYEQYF. In nucleotides, the CDR3 is TGTGCCAGCAGCCCCAGACGGACAGGGGGCTACGAGCAGTACTTC. The full variable domain, rest sourced from reference TRBV7-8 and TRBJ2-7, is GAGVSQSPRYKVAKRGQDVALRCDPISGHVSLFWYQQALGQGPEFLTYFQNEAQLDKSGLPSDRFFAERPEGSVSTLKIQRTQQEDSAVYLCASSPRRTGGYEQYFGPGTRLTVT.

The CDR3 reads CASSLTSLAVQYF. The CDR3 DNA follows: TGTGCCAGCAGCTTAACGAGCCTAGCGGTGCAGTACTTC. The V call is TRBV7-3, the J call TRBJ2-7; 7 bases map to TRBD2. CDR1 SGHTA and CDR2 FQGTGA come from the germline V gene. This CDR3 is 13 amino acids long. With 0 bases clipped from V and 9 bases from J, the junction kept 5 bases outside the gene matches.

The chain is built from TRBV7-8 and TRBJ1-1; 7 positions match TRBD1. Germline V gene lookup returns CDR1 SGHVS and CDR2 FQNEAQ. V lost 3 bases, J lost 5 bases, and 6 bases stayed unmatched. There are 14 residues in the CDR3. CDR3 sequence: CASSFTGDRTEAFF. The CDR3 region has the DNA TGTGCCAGCAGCTTCACAGGGGATAGGACTGAAGCTTTCTTT. Based on the CDR3 plus reference TRBV7-8 and TRBJ1-1, the full variable domain is GAGVSQSPRYKVAKRGQDVALRCDPISGHVSLFWYQQALGQGPEFLTYFQNEAQLDKSGLPSDRFFAERPEGSVSTLKIQRTQQEDSAVYLCASSFTGDRTEAFFGQGTRLTVV.

The chain is built from TRBV11-3 and TRBJ2-3; D possibly corresponds to TRBD1 (7 bases). The CDR3 is 15 amino acids. Per germline, CDR1 SGHNT and CDR2 YENEEA. With 5 bases removed from V and 0 bases from J, the gap between germline ends came to 12 bases. In DNA, the CDR3 is TGTGCCAGCAGCCGCGGGACAGAGAGCACAGATACGCAGTATTTT. Encoded protein: CASSRGTESTDTQYF.

CDR3 nucleotide sequence: TGTGCCAGCAGCTTACCCGGGGAGTTCCAGCCCCAGCATTTT. Translation gives CASSLPGEFQPQHF. The chain joins TRBV7-9 to TRBJ1-5, with no clear D. The CDR3 has 14 amino acids. V shed 2 bases and J shed 7 bases, with 12 bases lying between them. Germline assignment: CDR1 SEHNR and CDR2 FQNEAQ (reference sequence).

The rearrangement uses TRBV30 and TRBJ1-3; no firm D call. CDR1 and CDR2 (germline): GTSNPN, SVGIG (reference sequence). Trimming shortened V by 3 bases and J by 4 bases, and 13 bases separated the two germline ends. The CDR3 runs 14 residues. The CDR3 DNA follows: TGTGCCTGGAGACCTCGGGGTTCGGGAAACACCATATATTTT. It translates to CAWRPRGSGNTIYF.

This chain uses TRBV7-9 with TRBJ2-5, with a tentative D call TRBD2 (7 bases). The CDR3 spans 16 residues. Germline CDR1 SEHNR, CDR2 FQNEAQ (reference sequence). The V gene lost 2 bases and the J gene lost 1 base, with 14 bases spanning the gap. In DNA, the CDR3 is TGTGCCAGCAGCTTAAGACTGGGGGGGCGCCAAGAGACCCAGTACTTC. It translates to CASSLRLGGRQETQYF.

Here the CDR3 reads CASSWGTVGSPLHF. The DNA of the CDR3 is TGTGCCAGCAGTTGGGGGACAGTGGGTTCACCCCTCCACTTT. The V and J genes are TRBV6-5 and TRBJ1-6; 7 bases map to TRBD1. The trim removed 4 bases at V and 9 bases at J, leaving 6 bases unmatched. The CDR3 length is 14 residues. The germline V gene has CDR1 MNHEY and CDR2 SVGAGI.

This chain connects TRBV5-6 to TRBJ2-1, with TRBD2 matching over 8 bases. Germline V CDR1 and CDR2: SGHDT, YYEEEE. CDR3 size: 15 residues. With 3 bases clipped from V and 3 bases from J, the junction kept 5 bases outside the gene matches. The CDR3 loop is CASSYSGRLYNEQFF. CDR3 in DNA: TGTGCCAGCAGCTACAGCGGGAGACTCTACAATGAGCAGTTCTTC.